The 11 T cell receptor beta chains reported below all come from one sample, sequenced in a study of molecular identifiers for immune sequencing clone quantification. One entry per CDR3 protein results from TCRdb running MiXCR on the PCR reads. The sample carries nearly 650,000 distinct CDR3 sequences, around 25% recorded once. Material: naive CD8+ T cells from blood, with Jurkat cell RNA spiked in. Subset given: FACS-sorted CD8+CD4-CCR7+CD45RA+ naive T cells. The receptors come from a human donor in good health. Some libraries in this study had Jurkat cell RNA spiked in.

The chain joins TRBV12-3 or TRBV12-4 to TRBJ1-6; TRBD1 aligns across 7 bases. This CDR3 is built from 14 residues. Trimming took 1 base from V and 13 from J; bases not matched to a gene: 7. The CDR3: CASSLGQGVGPLHF. The CDR3 bases are TGTGCCAGCAGTTTAGGACAGGGCGTCGGTCCCCTCCACTTT.

This clonotype was counted many times. J is TRBJ2-2 and V is TRBV29-1, with TRBD2 matching over 9 bases. CDR1 SQVTM and CDR2 ANQGSEA come from the germline V gene. The junction had 7 bases not matched to a gene; V was cut back by 2 bases and J by 6 bases. This CDR3 has 15 amino acids. CDR3 sequence (DNA): TGCAGCGTTGAAAGGCTAGCGGGGAGTCCCGGGGAGCTGTTTTTT. It specifies CSVERLAGSPGELFF.

Of note for this clonotype: A much larger clone lies a single base off, so this may be a read error. The V gene is TRBV7-9, the J gene TRBJ2-7, with D possibly being TRBD2 (5 bases). The CDR3 has 15 amino acids. Germline CDR1 reads SEHNR; CDR2 reads FQNEAQ (reference sequence). CDR3 residues: CTSSAGSTEGYEQYF. The CDR3 DNA reads as TGTACCAGCAGCGCGGGCAGCACTGAGGGCTACGAGCAGTACTTC.

The sample holds many counts of this clonotype. The chain uses TRBV4-2 and TRBJ2-4, with 8 positions matching TRBD1. Germline values: CDR1 LGHNA, CDR2 YNFKEQ. Germline trimming cut 0 bases from V and 7 bases from J; bases unmatched to any gene: 11. CDR3 length: 17 amino acids. In nucleotides, the CDR3 is TGTGCCAGCAGCCAAGATGCCGAACAGGGGGTGATGAACATTCAGTACTTC. Its protein product is CASSQDAEQGVMNIQYF.

This clonotype was observed a few times. V gene TRBV6-5 combines with J gene TRBJ1-2; unclear D gene. Per germline, CDR1 MNHEY and CDR2 SVGAGI. Between the trimmed V and J ends, which lost 7 bases and 4 bases, there was a span of 13 bases. The CDR3 consists of 13 residues. Here the CDR3 DNA reads TGTGCCAGCAAAGAAGGGATTACCTATGGCTACACCTTC. Its translation: CASKEGITYGYTF.

This clonotype was detected only a few times. The gene calls are TRBV20-1 and TRBJ1-1; D call uncertain. Trimming cost V 0 bases and J 8 bases, with 7 bases left between them. The CDR3 has 11 residues. Germline V gives CDR1 DFQATT, CDR2 SNEGSKA (reference sequence). DNA for the CDR3: TGCAGTGCTAGAGATCTCGTGGAAGCTTTCTTT. This encodes CSARDLVEAFF.

Ten or more counts support this clonotype. The gene calls are TRBV7-2 and TRBJ2-7; TRBD2 might be the D (5 bases). This CDR3 is 13 amino acids long. The V gene's germline CDR1 is SGHTA and CDR2 FQGNSA. Trimming took 3 bases from V and 3 from J, leaving 9 bases between them. This CDR3 is CASSLEVLYEQYF. As DNA, the CDR3 is TGTGCCAGCAGCTTGGAGGTACTCTACGAGCAGTACTTC. The whole variable domain, remainder taken from reference TRBV7-2 and TRBJ2-7, is GAGVSQSPSNKVTEKGKDVELRCDPISGHTALYWYRQSLGQGLEFLIYFQGNSAPDKSGLPSDRFSAERTGGSVSTLTIQRTQQEDSAVYLCASSLEVLYEQYFGPGTRLTVT.

On this clonotype itself: A clone one base away is much larger, so this may be a read error. The chain carries TRBV28 and TRBJ2-7; tentative D call: TRBD2 (5 bases). This CDR3 region has 11 residues. The V gene's germline CDR1 is MDHEN and CDR2 SYDVKM. The V end lost 11 bases, the J end lost 4 bases, and 12 bases lay between the germline ends. CDR3 in DNA: TGTGCCGCGGACTGGGGTTACGAGCAGTACTTC. Translated, it gives CAADWGYEQYF.

This clonotype was counted only a few times. CDR3 residues: CASSMGMISEQYF. In DNA, the CDR3 is TGTGCCAGCAGTATGGGGATGATCTCCGAGCAGTACTTC. This chain uses TRBV27 with TRBJ2-7; D is unclear. The germline V and J ends were trimmed by 5 bases and 6 bases, with 14 bases remaining between them. This CDR3 comprises 13 residues. Germline V gene lookup returns CDR1 MNHEY and CDR2 SMNVEV (reference sequence).

The chain employs TRBV10-3 and TRBJ1-2; D ambiguous. Between the trimmed V and J ends, which lost 8 bases and 4 bases, there was a span of 8 bases. In germline, CDR1 is ENHRY, CDR2 SYGVKD. The CDR3 spans 11 residues. Here the CDR3 DNA reads TGTGCCATCGGACGTAGCTATGGCTACACCTTC. The encoded protein is CAIGRSYGYTF.

As concerns this clonotype: A read error may be the cause here, since a much bigger clone is one base away. The V gene is TRBV3-1, the J gene TRBJ2-5, with D tentatively TRBD2 (5 bases). This CDR3 has 13 amino acids. Germline V gene data show CDR1 as LGHDT and CDR2 as YNNKEL (reference sequence). The CDR3 loop reads CASSPRSGETRYF. CDR3 in DNA: TGTGCCAGCAGCCCACGGTCCGGGGAGACCCGGTACTTC.